This T cell receptor (beta chain) was sequenced in a study of shared clonotypes between healthy human individuals. CDR3 length: 15 amino acids. In germline, CDR1 is LNHDA, CDR2 SQIVND (reference sequence). The trim removed 3 bases at V and 6 bases at J, leaving 8 bases unmatched. General study findings and limits: Rarefaction analysis demonstrated incomplete sorted-subset sequencing notwithstanding large depth. Deeper or shallower sequencing was expected to change how clonotypes are shared among donors.

Authors' methods: ImmunoSEQ output held junction-only sequences without quality scores, so filtering differed. TCRdb's table, derived via immunoSEQ multiplex PCR, lists solely in-frame clones and lacks some. The V and J calls and clone size were taken over from that table, and D and trimming were inferred from the DNA. The repertoire holds roughly 120,000 clones, with around two thirds as singletons. The authors combined CD45RO+ cells with CCR7-negative CD45RA+ TemRA cells as CD8 memory. Concerning this clone itself: The antigen is undetermined.

Source material: memory CD8+ T cells sorted from blood. The subset: CD45RO+ cells pooled with CCR7-negative TemRA cells. The chain links TRBV19 to TRBJ1-5, with 7 bases identical to TRBD1. The sequence came from a young woman in good health. The CDR3 DNA sequence: TGTGCCAGTAGTATCGAACAGGGGCTTTTTCAGCCCCAGCATTTT. Its protein is CASSIEQGLFQPQHF. Together with reference TRBV19 and TRBJ1-5, the CDR3 gives the full variable domain: DGGITQSPKYLFRKEGQNVTLSCEQNLNHDAMYWYRQDPGQGLRLIYYSQIVNDFQKGDIAEGYSVSREKKESFPLTVTSAQKNPTAFYLCASSIEQGLFQPQHFGDGTRLSIL.